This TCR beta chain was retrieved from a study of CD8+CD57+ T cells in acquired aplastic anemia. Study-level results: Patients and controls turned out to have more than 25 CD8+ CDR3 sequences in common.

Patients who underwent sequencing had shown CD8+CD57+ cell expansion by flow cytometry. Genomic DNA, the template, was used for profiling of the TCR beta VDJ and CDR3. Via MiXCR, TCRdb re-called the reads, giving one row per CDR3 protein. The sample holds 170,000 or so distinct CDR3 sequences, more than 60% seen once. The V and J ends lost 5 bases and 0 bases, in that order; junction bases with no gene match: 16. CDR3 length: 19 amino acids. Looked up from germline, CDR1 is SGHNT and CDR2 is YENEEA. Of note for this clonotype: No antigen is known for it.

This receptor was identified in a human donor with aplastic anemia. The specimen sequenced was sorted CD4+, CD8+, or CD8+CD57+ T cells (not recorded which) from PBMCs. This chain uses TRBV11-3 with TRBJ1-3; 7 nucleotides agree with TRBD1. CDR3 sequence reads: CASSICYRGSHSSGNTIYF. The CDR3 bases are TGTGCCAGCAGCATCTGCTACAGGGGTTCCCACTCCTCTGGAAACACCATATATTTT.